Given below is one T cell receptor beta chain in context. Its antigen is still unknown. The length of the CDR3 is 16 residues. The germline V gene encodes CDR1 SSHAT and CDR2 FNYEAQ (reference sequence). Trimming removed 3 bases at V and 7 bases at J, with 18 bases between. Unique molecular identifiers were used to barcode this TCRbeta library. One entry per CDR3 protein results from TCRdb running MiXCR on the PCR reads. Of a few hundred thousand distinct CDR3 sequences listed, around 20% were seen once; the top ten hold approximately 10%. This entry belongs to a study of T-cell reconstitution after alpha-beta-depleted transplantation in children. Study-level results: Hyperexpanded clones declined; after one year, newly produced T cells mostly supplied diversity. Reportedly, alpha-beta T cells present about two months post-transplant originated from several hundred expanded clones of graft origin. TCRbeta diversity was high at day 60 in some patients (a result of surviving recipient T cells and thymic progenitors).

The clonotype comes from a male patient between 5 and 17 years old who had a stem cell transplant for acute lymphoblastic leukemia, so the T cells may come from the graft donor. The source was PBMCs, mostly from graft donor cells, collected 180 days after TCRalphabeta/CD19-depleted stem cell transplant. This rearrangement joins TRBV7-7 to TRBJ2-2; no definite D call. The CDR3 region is CASSFALLGDNGELFF. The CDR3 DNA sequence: TGTGCCAGCAGCTTCGCGCTACTCGGAGATAACGGGGAGCTGTTTTTT.